This TCR beta chain was captured by sequencing in a study of blood T cells in healthy people across ages. This clonotype has just a few counts. Its target is unknown. In germline, CDR1 is MDHEN, CDR2 SYDVKM. V shed 5 bases, J shed 2 bases, and the junction held 9 bases outside the gene matches. There are 15 residues in the CDR3. Study-wide results and limits: Older age coincided with a roughly linear decline in TCR beta diversity per million T cells.

Together with a sample-barcoded 5' primer, a J-beta primer mix was included in a second PCR lasting about 6 to 12 cycles. TCRdb processed the 5' RACE reads anew with MiXCR; each CDR3 protein has one entry. The sample has hundreds of thousands of distinct CDR3 sequences; 24% are singletons. The authors extracted at least 6 micrograms of total RNA per sample. The data were also submitted as part of a second study, on T cells of mothers and their children. That work adds: Donors comprised a few healthy Caucasian mothers plus their six children. From each mother came over 8 million TCR beta CDR3 reads, and from each child came about 3 million.

The specimen sequenced was blood. This TCR was sampled from a boy between 5 and 17 years old in good health. The chain links TRBV28 to TRBJ2-7; 7 nucleotides agree with TRBD2. CDR3 in DNA: TGTGCCAGCAGTCCGAGCGCGGGGGTTACCTACGAGCAGTACTTC. Protein sequence: CASSPSAGVTYEQYF.